The clone carrying this TCR beta chain was recorded a few times. Its matching antigen is unknown. TCRdb itself ran the RT-PCR reads through MiXCR, one entry per CDR3 protein. The data hold fewer than 650,000 distinct CDR3 sequences, with 10% to 15% observed a single time. The sample comes from a study of response to subunit inactivated influenza vaccine. General study results and limits: Few additional T cells are recruited per seasonal influenza vaccination, authors suggested.

The CDR3 covers 16 residues. Per the germline V gene, CDR1 is SGHTA and CDR2 is FQGNSA. Trimming stripped 2 bases from V and 2 bases from J, with 14 bases between. This sequence originates from a man between 45 and 60 years old who received an inactivated influenza vaccine. The source was PBMCs from blood, collected 45 days after vaccination. This rearrangement joins TRBV7-2 to TRBJ2-3; TRBD2 is a possible D gene (6 bases). CDR3 protein: CASSLWAGSHTDTQYF. DNA for the CDR3: TGTGCCAGCAGCTTATGGGCGGGGTCGCACACAGATACGCAGTATTTT.